This is a list of T cell receptor beta chains from one sample in a study of cytomegalovirus exposure and HLA in healthy donors. Measured with immunoSEQ multiplex PCR; TCRdb has only the in-frame clones, and not every one. The sample includes approximately 170,000 clones, over 60% of them seen just once. Material: PBMCs. These receptors originate from a woman aged 45-59 years in good health and CMV-seronegative. CDR3s include the opening cysteine and the closing phenylalanine or tryptophan. A D gene is named only where the DNA matches it firmly. Clone sizes are given selectively: once, few, many, or a class where the clone is expanded.

D: .; size: .; J: TRBJ1-1; V: TRBV30; DNA: TGTGCCTGGAGTGCGGGGAGGTTGACGGGGCTCCTCATGAACACTGAAGCTTTCTTT; CDR3: CAWSAGRLTGLLMNTEAFF
D: TRBD1; size: .; J: TRBJ2-7; V: TRBV25-1; DNA: TGTGCCAGCAGTTTGGGACAGGGGGTGGCCTACGAGCAGTACTTC; CDR3: CASSLGQGVAYEQYF
D: TRBD2; size: .; J: TRBJ2-3; V: TRBV19; DNA: TGTGCCACCTCGGGACTAGCGGGAGGGCATCGAAATACGCAGTATTTT; CDR3: CATSGLAGGHRNTQYF
D: .; size: .; J: TRBJ1-4; V: TRBV29-1; DNA: TGCAGCGTTGAAGCGGGGATAGGAGAAAAACTGTTTTTT; CDR3: CSVEAGIGEKLFF
D: .; size: .; J: TRBJ2-6; V: TRBV5-8; DNA: TGTGCCAGCAGCGGTGGACAGATCTCTGGGGCCAACGTCCTGACTTTC; CDR3: CASSGGQISGANVLTF
D: .; size: .; J: TRBJ1-1; V: TRBV5-1; DNA: TGCGCCAGCAGCTTGGCAGGGTCCCAGAACACTGAAGCTTTCTTT; CDR3: CASSLAGSQNTEAFF
D: TRBD1; size: .; J: TRBJ2-7; V: TRBV7-2; DNA: TGTGCCAGCAGCCAACCCCTGGACAGGGGGCTATCCTACGAGCAGTACTTC; CDR3: CASSQPLDRGLSYEQYF
D: TRBD2; size: few; J: TRBJ2-2; V: TRBV19; DNA: TGTGCCAGTAGTACCACCGGGACTAGCAGTTTTACCGGGGAGCTGTTTTTT; CDR3: CASSTTGTSSFTGELFF
D: .; size: .; J: TRBJ2-7; V: TRBV30; DNA: TGTGCCTGGAGTGTATCGCAGTACGAGCAGTACTTC; CDR3: CAWSVSQYEQYF
D: TRBD2; size: .; J: TRBJ2-2; V: TRBV27; DNA: TGTGCCAGCAGTTTCCCGGGACTAGCGGGAGGGACGAACACCGGGGAGCTGTTTTTT; CDR3: CASSFPGLAGGTNTGELFF
D: .; size: once; J: TRBJ1-2; V: TRBV13; DNA: TGTGCCAGCAGCTTCGGCAGGGCTAACTATGGCTACACCTTC; CDR3: CASSFGRANYGYTF